This T cell receptor beta chain was sequenced for a study of molecular identifiers for immune sequencing clone quantification. The CDR3 is 12 residues long, ends included. In germline, CDR1 is SQVTM, CDR2 ANQGSEA. Comment on this clonotype: Just one base apart from a much larger clone, this may be a read error. This is likely a read error, given that the CDR3 carries no conserved phenylalanine or tryptophan at its end. The DNA is omitted, as the CDR3 cannot be located on it reliably, and the CDR3 follows TCRdb's listing.

TCRdb analysed the PCR reads with MiXCR anew, one entry per CDR3 protein. The sample carries about 300,000 distinct CDR3 sequences, 20% to 25% recorded once. This TCR was recovered from a human donor in good health. Some libraries in this study had Jurkat cell RNA spiked in. Material: naive CD8+ T cells from blood, with Jurkat cell RNA spiked in. Sample subset: FACS-sorted CD8+CD4-CCR7+CD45RA+ naive T cells. The chain joins TRBV29-1 to TRBJ2-1; the table assigns TRBD2, which was not confirmed against the DNA. This CDR3 is CSAGTSAPQEFL.